This T cell receptor beta chain emerged from a study of blood T cell repertoires in COVID-19. Study-wide context: Samples came from the United States, Italy and Spain, spanning acute and convalescent COVID-19. The cDNA or gDNA used as material had been derived from T cells, B-cell-depleted T cells, or PBMCs.

In the original workflow: By means of reference gene primer amplification, nucleated cell counts were estimated. Profiling relied on immunoSEQ multiplex PCR, and the TCRdb table lists in-frame clones only, not all of them. The V and J calls and clone size were taken over from that table, and D and trimming were inferred from the DNA. The sample has 95,000 to 150,000 clones; less than 90% are singletons. The sequencing sample was made of peripheral blood. This TCR was sampled from a man at least 80 years old with acute or convalescent COVID-19.

The CDR3 DNA is TGTGCCAGCTCATCGGTACGGACAAACTATGGCTACACCTTC. Protein product: CASSSVRTNYGYTF. The V gene is TRBV18, the J gene TRBJ1-2, with a possible D match to TRBD1 (5 bases). CDR3 length: 14 residues. The V end was cut by 5 bases, the J end by 2 bases, with 12 bases between. Germline CDR1 is KGHSH and CDR2 is LQKENI.